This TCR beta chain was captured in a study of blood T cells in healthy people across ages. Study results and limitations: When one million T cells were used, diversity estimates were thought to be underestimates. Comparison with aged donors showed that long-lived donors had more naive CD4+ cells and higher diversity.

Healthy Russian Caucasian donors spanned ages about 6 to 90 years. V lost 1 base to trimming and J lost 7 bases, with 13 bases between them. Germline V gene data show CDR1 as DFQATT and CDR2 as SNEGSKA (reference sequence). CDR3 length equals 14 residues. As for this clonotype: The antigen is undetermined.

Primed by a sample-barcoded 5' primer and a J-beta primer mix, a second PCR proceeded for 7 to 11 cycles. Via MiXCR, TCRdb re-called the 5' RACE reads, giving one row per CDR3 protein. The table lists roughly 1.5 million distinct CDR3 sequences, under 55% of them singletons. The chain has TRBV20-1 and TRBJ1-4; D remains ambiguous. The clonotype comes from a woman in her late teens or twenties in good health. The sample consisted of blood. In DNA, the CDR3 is TGCAGTGCTAGAGTGACGGGTCGGGGTGAAAAACTGTTTTTT. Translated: CSARVTGRGEKLFF.